The rows below give T cell receptor beta chains drawn from one sample of a study of Graves' ophthalmopathy and Graves' hyperthyroidism. TCRdb analysed the multiplex PCR reads with MiXCR anew, one entry per CDR3 protein. The table records 650,000 to 900,000 distinct CDR3 sequences, roughly 41% of them present only once. The specimen sequenced was peripheral blood. The receptors were sampled from an adult man with Graves' ophthalmopathy. CDR3s include the opening cysteine and the closing phenylalanine or tryptophan. Fields, in order: D gene, clone size, V gene, J gene, CDR3 length, CDR3 DNA, CDR3 protein. D genes are given only for firm matches. The size field is filled for only some rows; it gives once, few, many or a size class.

NA	NA	TRBV4-1	TRBJ1-2	15	TGCGCCAGCAGCCAAGTTGGGAGTGGAAAGTTGGGCTACACCTTC	CASSQVGSGKLGYTF
NA	few	TRBV10-3	TRBJ2-3	12	TGTGCCATCAGTGAGTCTTGGGGTACGCAGTATTTT	CAISESWGTQYF
TRBD1	NA	TRBV15	TRBJ2-7	17	TGTGCCACCAGCAGCGTTGGCGGACAGGGGGTGGCGAGTGAGCAGTACTTC	CATSSVGGQGVASEQYF
NA	few	TRBV10-3	TRBJ2-5	14	TGTGCCAGCAGAAAAACCCCGGCGGGCGAGACCCAGTACTTC	CASRKTPAGETQYF
TRBD2	few	TRBV25-1	TRBJ2-3	14	TGTGCCAGTGCCGGCGGGAGGAACACAGATACGCAGTATTTT	CASAGGRNTDTQYF
NA	NA	TRBV7-2	TRBJ2-1	13	TGTGCCAGCAGCTTCATCCAGTATGGTGAGCAGTTCTTC	CASSFIQYGEQFF
TRBD1	few	TRBV15	TRBJ1-5	13	TGTGCCAGCAGTTGGACAGGGCTTCAGCCCCAGCATTTT	CASSWTGLQPQHF
NA	NA	TRBV9	TRBJ2-5	16	TGTGCCAGCAGCGTAGGAAAGGGACTGATTACGGAGACCCAGTACTTC	CASSVGKGLITETQYF
TRBD1	NA	TRBV5-1	TRBJ1-5	15	TGCGCCAGCAGCCCGAGACAGGGTGACAATCAGCCCCAGCATTTT	CASSPRQGDNQPQHF
NA	NA	TRBV25-1	TRBJ1-2	15	TGTGCCAGCAGTGATAGTGCCGGGGAGCTTGACGGCTACACCTTC	CASSDSAGELDGYTF
NA	NA	TRBV2	TRBJ1-1	14	TGTGCCAGCGCCTCAATTCAGGGGAGGGCTGAAGCTTTCTTT	CASASIQGRAEAFF
TRBD1	few	TRBV19	TRBJ1-1	16	TGTGCCAGTAGTATCGGACAGGGGGCCTTGAACACTGAAGCTTTCTTT	CASSIGQGALNTEAFF
NA	many	TRBV7-9	TRBJ2-7	14	TGTGCCAGCAGCTTAGAAGGGAGCTCCTACGAGCAGTACTTC	CASSLEGSSYEQYF
NA	NA	TRBV5-5	TRBJ2-7	14	TGTGCCAGCAGCTTCGCTCAGGGCTCCTACGAGCAGTACTTC	CASSFAQGSYEQYF
NA	NA	TRBV25-1	TRBJ1-1	15	TGTGCCAGCAGTGAATATCGGGGGGTCGTCACTGAAGCTTTCTTT	CASSEYRGVVTEAFF
TRBD1	few	TRBV2	TRBJ1-1	15	TGTGCCAGCAGTCCACCGGACAGGGGGCGGCTGGAAGCTTTCTTT	CASSPPDRGRLEAFF
TRBD1	NA	TRBV6-5	TRBJ2-7	16	TGTGCCAGCAGTTTCACGGGACAGGGAGGCTCCTACGAGCAGTACTTC	CASSFTGQGGSYEQYF
NA	few	TRBV5-4	TRBJ2-5	13	TGTGCCAGCAGCCAAACAGGGTCCGAGACCCAGTACTTC	CASSQTGSETQYF
TRBD2	NA	TRBV7-3	TRBJ2-3	12	TGTGCCAGCAGCCCCCTAGCGGGTACGCAGTATTTT	CASSPLAGTQYF
NA	NA	TRBV7-6	TRBJ2-7	17	TGTGCCAGCAGCATCCGGGACGGTATAGTGGGATCCTACGAGCAGTACTTC	CASSIRDGIVGSYEQYF
TRBD1	NA	TRBV28	TRBJ1-2	14	TGTGCCAGCAGGCGTTTCGGACAGGGCGGTGGCTACACCTTC	CASRRFGQGGGYTF
TRBD1	many	TRBV7-9	TRBJ1-1	16	TGTGCCAGCAGTGGACAGGCCCTATCCCTGAACACTGAAGCTTTCTTT	CASSGQALSLNTEAFF